These 24 T cell receptor beta chains were all obtained from the same sample, sequenced in a study of STAT3 mutations in large granular lymphocyte leukemia. Study findings and constraints: In T-cell large granular lymphocyte leukemia, about half of patients showed multiple immunodominant subclonotypes.

Only in-frame clones appear in the TCRdb table, and some are missing; sequencing was by immunoSEQ multiplex PCR. The profile shows around 39,000 clones, around nine tenths of them singletons. The antigens for these receptors are not known. Material for sequencing was PBMCs. The source is a human donor with T large granular lymphocyte leukemia. Some clones in this sample may be carry-over from other donors' samples.

The chain employs TRBV13 and TRBJ2-1; 7 nucleotides line up with TRBD2. The V segment lost 2 bases and the J segment 5 bases; nucleotides outside the gene matches: 3. The germline gives CDR1 PRHDT, CDR2 FYEKMQ (reference sequence). The CDR3 covers 14 residues. CDR3 in amino acids: CASSLRGVNNEQFF. The CDR3 nucleotides read TGTGCCAGCAGCTTACGGGGGGTGAACAATGAGCAGTTCTTC.

The V and J genes are TRBV7-2 and TRBJ2-1; 7 nucleotides agree with TRBD1. Looked up from germline, CDR1 is SGHTA and CDR2 is FQGNSA. J gave up 10 bases and V 5 bases, and 14 bases lay outside the gene matches. The length of the CDR3 is 15 residues. In nucleotides, the CDR3 is TGTGCCAGCAGCGAAGCAGGGGGTAGGGTATCAGAGCAGTTCTTC. Translating it yields CASSEAGGRVSEQFF.

The V call is TRBV15, the J call TRBJ2-7; TRBD1 matches 7 bases. The CDR3 is 14 residues long. The V segment lost 7 bases and the J segment 5 bases; nucleotides outside the gene matches: 11. Looked up from germline, CDR1 is LNHNV and CDR2 is YYDKDF (reference sequence). Here the CDR3 reads CATNHTGDPNEQYV. CDR3 coding DNA: TGTGCCACCAACCACACAGGGGACCCAAACGAGCAGTACGTC.

V gene TRBV28 combines with J gene TRBJ1-2, with a tentative D call TRBD1 (6 bases). CDR3 length equals 14 residues. Per germline, CDR1 MDHEN and CDR2 SYDVKM. V dropped 6 bases and J dropped 5 bases, with 16 bases sitting between them. The DNA for the CDR3 is TGTGCCAGCAGCGGTGATGGGACAAAGTATGGCTACACCTTC. Encoded protein: CASSGDGTKYGYTF.

This sequence joins TRBV19 and TRBJ2-5, with no clear D. Between the trimmed V and J ends, which lost 5 bases and 4 bases, there was a span of 17 bases. The CDR3 consists of 15 residues. Per the germline V gene, CDR1 is LNHDA and CDR2 is SQIVND (reference sequence). The CDR3 protein is CASSRGGKVLETQYF. The CDR3 DNA sequence: TGTGCCAGTAGTCGAGGTGGAAAAGTCCTAGAGACCCAGTACTTC.

This clone occurred once. This chain connects TRBV27 to TRBJ1-6; D not certain. CDR1 and CDR2 (germline): MNHEY, SMNVEV (reference sequence). The CDR3 runs 14 residues. Trimming shortened V by 0 bases and J by 6 bases, and 6 bases separated the two germline ends. Written as DNA, the CDR3 is TGTGCCAGCAGTTTATCTGCGGGTAATTCACCCCTCCACTTT. This gives the protein CASSLSAGNSPLHF.

J is TRBJ2-7 and V is TRBV5-6; tentative D call: TRBD2 (6 bases). V was pared by 0 bases and J by 3 bases, with 10 bases between. Germline V gives CDR1 SGHDT, CDR2 YYEEEE. CDR3 length: 14 residues. CDR3 sequence (DNA): TGTGCCAGCAGCTTGGGTCGGGGGAACTACGAGCAGTACTTC. It translates to CASSLGRGNYEQYF.

V is TRBV7-9 and J is TRBJ1-3; D ambiguous. V was pared by 4 bases and J by 4 bases, with 11 bases between. The CDR3 is 14 residues long. Germline CDR1 is SEHNR and CDR2 is FQNEAQ (reference sequence). DNA for the CDR3: TGTGCCAGCAGCTCTAAGGGTAGCGGAAACACCATATATTTT. Translation gives CASSSKGSGNTIYF.

This clone was observed a handful of times. This sequence joins TRBV15 and TRBJ1-3; 8 nucleotides line up with TRBD1. The junction had 4 bases not matched to a gene; V was cut back by 5 bases and J by 4 bases. The CDR3 extends over 14 amino acids. The germline V gene has CDR1 LNHNV and CDR2 YYDKDF (reference sequence). CDR3 DNA: TGTGCCACCAGCCAGGACAGGGAGGGAAACACCATATATTTT. Its translation: CATSQDREGNTIYF.

V and J are TRBV27 and TRBJ2-5, with 14 bases fitting TRBD2. CDR1 is MNHEY and CDR2 is SMNVEV in the germline V gene (reference sequence). The CDR3 covers 16 residues. V shed 4 bases and J 5 bases; nucleotides not matched to a gene: 6. CDR3 bases: TGTGCCAGCAGTTCACGGACTAGCGGGGGGTCGGAGACCCAGTACTTC. Its translation is CASSSRTSGGSETQYF.

V is TRBV5-4 and J is TRBJ1-2; TRBD1 matches at 8 bases. The junction had 2 bases not matched to a gene; V was cut back by 2 bases and J by 2 bases. Germline lookup yields CDR1 SGHNT and CDR2 YYREEE (reference sequence). This CDR3 region has 14 residues. Here the CDR3 DNA reads TGTGCCAGCAGCTTACCAGGGGGCAACTATGGCTACACCTTC. Translated, it gives CASSLPGGNYGYTF.

CDR3 residues: CASSWDRAVNSPLHF. Here the CDR3 DNA reads TGCGCCAGCAGCTGGGACAGGGCTGTGAATTCACCCCTCCACTTT. The chain employs TRBV5-1 and TRBJ1-6, with TRBD1 matching over 9 bases. V gave up 3 bases and J gave up 7 bases; unmatched junction bases: 5. The CDR3 is 15 amino acids. Germline lookup yields CDR1 SGHRS and CDR2 YFSETQ.

V gene TRBV5-4 combines with J gene TRBJ2-5; 10 bases are a match to TRBD2. V trimming: 4 bases; J trimming: 1 base; junction bases outside the gene matches: 7. CDR1 SGHNT and CDR2 YYREEE come from the germline V gene (reference sequence). CDR3 length equals 16 residues. In nucleotides, the CDR3 is TGTGCCAGCAGCCCAGTCCTAGCGGGGGCCCAAGAGACCCAGTACTTC. Its translation is CASSPVLAGAQETQYF.

The chain recombines TRBV19 with TRBJ1-2; 8 positions agree with TRBD1. The V gene's germline CDR1 is LNHDA and CDR2 SQIVND (reference sequence). V shed 3 bases and J 6 bases; nucleotides not matched to a gene: 12. The CDR3 is 16 residues long. The CDR3 nucleotides are TGTGCCAGTAGTATCGGTACCAGGGGGCGGGAGAATGGCTACACCTTC. It translates to CASSIGTRGRENGYTF. Full variable domain (missing parts from reference TRBV19 and TRBJ1-2): DGGITQSPKYLFRKEGQNVTLSCEQNLNHDAMYWYRQDPGQGLRLIYYSQIVNDFQKGDIAEGYSVSREKKESFPLTVTSAQKNPTAFYLCASSIGTRGRENGYTFGSGTRLTVV.

The rearrangement joins TRBV11-2 to TRBJ2-3; 10 bases match TRBD2. V was pared by 5 bases and J by 4 bases, with 6 bases of the junction left unmatched. Germline V gene sequence: CDR1 SGHAT, CDR2 FQNNGV. This CDR3 spans 15 amino acids. The CDR3 DNA reads TGTGCCAGCAGCCGAGCGGGGGGGCCGGCAGATACGCAGTATTTT. Residues: CASSRAGGPADTQYF.

CDR3 amino acids: CASSLEGQGNTIYF. DNA for the CDR3: TGCGCCAGCAGCTTGGAGGGACAGGGAAACACCATATATTTT. V gene TRBV5-1 combines with J gene TRBJ1-3, with 7 bases lining up with TRBD1. CDR3 length: 14 residues. The germline CDR1 and CDR2 sequences are SGHRS and YFSETQ. Trimming at V came to 0 bases and at J to 4 bases, leaving 1 base not matched to a gene.

The V and J genes are TRBV7-9 and TRBJ2-1; D is perhaps TRBD1 or TRBD2 (5 bases each). There are 15 residues in the CDR3. V lost 5 bases and J lost 2, with 13 bases in between. Germline CDR1 SEHNR, CDR2 FQNEAQ (reference sequence). The CDR3 sequence is CASSTGTKTYNEQFF. DNA for the CDR3: TGTGCCAGCAGCACCGGGACGAAGACCTACAATGAGCAGTTCTTC. Looking up the rest from reference TRBV7-9 and TRBJ2-1 gives the full variable domain: DTGVSQNPRHKITKRGQNVTFRCDPISEHNRLYWYRQTLGQGPEFLTYFQNEAQLEKSRLLSDRFSAERPKGSFSTLEIQRTEQGDSAMYLCASSTGTKTYNEQFFGPGTRLTVL.

This clone was seen only a few times. This chain connects TRBV30 to TRBJ2-2; D might be TRBD1 (6 bases). Deletions cut 4 bases from V and 5 bases from J, with 17 bases between. The CDR3 is 15 residues long. Germline lookup yields CDR1 GTSNPN and CDR2 SVGIG (reference sequence). CDR3 protein: CAWKEGQLRTGELFF. The DNA for the CDR3 is TGTGCCTGGAAAGAAGGACAGCTTCGTACCGGGGAGCTGTTTTTT.

This clone was counted between two and nine times. The rearrangement uses TRBV5-4 and TRBJ1-4; D unresolved. CDR3 length: 14 amino acids. Germline V gene lookup returns CDR1 SGHNT and CDR2 YYREEE (reference sequence). V lost 1 base and J lost 3, with 7 bases in between. The CDR3 nucleotides read TGTGCCAGCAGCTTGTTCGGTCCTAATGAAAAACTGTTTTTT. Protein product: CASSLFGPNEKLFF.

CDR3 amino acids: CASSLGQNYGYTF. CDR3 bases: TGCGCCAGCAGCTTGGGACAGAACTATGGCTACACCTTC. This sequence joins TRBV5-1 and TRBJ1-2; a possible D gene is TRBD1 (5 bases). The CDR3 runs to 13 residues. Trimming stripped 0 bases from V and 2 bases from J, with 5 bases between. Germline V gene data show CDR1 as SGHRS and CDR2 as YFSETQ.

This clone was observed a few times. The chain has TRBV5-1 and TRBJ1-3; D might be TRBD1 (6 bases). The V gene lost 0 bases and the J gene lost 0 bases, with 10 bases spanning the gap. Germline CDR1 reads SGHRS; CDR2 reads YFSETQ. The CDR3 length is 16 residues. CDR3 region: CASSLGTVHSGNTIYF. The CDR3 coding sequence is TGCGCCAGCAGCTTGGGGACAGTGCACTCTGGAAACACCATATATTTT.

In this sample, this clone turned up once. The chain recombines TRBV2 with TRBJ1-2; D is possibly TRBD1 (6 bases). Germline values: CDR1 SNHLY, CDR2 FYNNEI. Trimming stripped 5 bases from V and 5 bases from J, with 15 bases between. This CDR3 is 14 amino acids long. The CDR3 DNA reads TGTGCCAGCAGTATTGGGGGGCTTTGGTATGGCTACACCTTC. Encoded protein: CASSIGGLWYGYTF. Full variable domain (outside the CDR3, taken from reference TRBV2 and TRBJ1-2): EPEVTQTPSHQVTQMGQEVILRCVPISNHLYFYWYRQILGQKVEFLVSFYNNEISEKSEIFDDQFSVERPDGSNFTLKIRSTKLEDSAMYFCASSIGGLWYGYTFGSGTRLTVV.

In its sample, this clone was seen once. The gene calls are TRBV18 and TRBJ2-2, with D unclear. In germline, CDR1 is KGHSH, CDR2 LQKENI. This CDR3 spans 16 amino acids. Trimming cost V 1 base and J 4 bases, with 13 bases left between them. The CDR3 region is CASSPRDPEATGELFF. CDR3 DNA: TGTGCCAGCTCACCACGTGACCCAGAAGCCACCGGGGAGCTGTTTTTT.

This sequence joins TRBV10-3 and TRBJ2-3, with 10 nucleotides matching TRBD2. The CDR3 spans 14 residues. The J segment lost 2 bases and the V segment lost 10 bases, leaving 6 bases of the junction unmatched. Germline CDR1 reads ENHRY; CDR2 reads SYGVKD. The CDR3 DNA reads as TGTGCCACTCTAGCGGGGGTATCCACAGATACGCAGTATTTT. Amino acid sequence: CATLAGVSTDTQYF.